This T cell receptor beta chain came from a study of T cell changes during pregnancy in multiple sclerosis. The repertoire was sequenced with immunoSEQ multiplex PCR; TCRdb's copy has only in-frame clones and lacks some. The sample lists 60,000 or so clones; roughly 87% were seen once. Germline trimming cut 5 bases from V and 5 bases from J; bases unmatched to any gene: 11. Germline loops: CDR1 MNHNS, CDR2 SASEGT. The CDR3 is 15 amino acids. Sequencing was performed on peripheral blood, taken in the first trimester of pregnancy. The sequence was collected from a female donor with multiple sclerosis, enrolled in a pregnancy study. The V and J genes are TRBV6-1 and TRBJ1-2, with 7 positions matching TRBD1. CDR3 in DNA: TGTGCCAGCAGTTTAATCAGCAGGGGGAAATATGGCTACACCTTC. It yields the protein CASSLISRGKYGYTF.